This T cell receptor (beta chain) was captured in a study of early T cells in non-severe SARS-CoV-2 infection. General study results and limits: The study's VDJdb matching favored anti-spike CD8 responses and missed private and CD4 specificities.

Unique molecular identifiers tagged individual cDNA molecules. TCRdb reprocessed the 5' RACE reads via MiXCR and lists one record per CDR3 protein. This sample has 25,000 to 30,000 distinct CDR3 sequences, with about 4% found just once. The CDR3 runs 15 residues. CDR1 and CDR2 (germline): MNHEY, SVGEGT. Unmatched junction bases numbered 2, after V lost 0 bases and J lost 3 bases. This clonotype has more than one count but fewer than ten. Its antigen is unknown. The rearrangement joins TRBV6-2 or TRBV6-3 to TRBJ2-7; 10 bases match TRBD2. Sequencing used whole blood. This receptor was identified in an adult who was a healthcare worker with PCR-confirmed SARS-CoV-2 infection or an uninfected control (not recorded which). CDR3 bases: TGTGCCAGCAGTTACTCGGCTAGCGGGGGCTACGAGCAGTACTTC. It codes for CASSYSASGGYEQYF.